This TCR beta chain was obtained from a study of long-term antiretroviral therapy in people with HIV. Study results and caveats: Before ART, certain clones expanded, and these dominated the repertoire at all time points.

Comment on this clone: Antigen: not known.

An immunoSEQ assay, version v3.0, was performed at survey level. Libraries were prepared by immunoSEQ multiplex PCR; TCRdb keeps only in-frame clonotypes and omits some of them. The table has roughly 28,000 clones, roughly 90% seen once. At least two post-ART and at least one pre-ART PBMC sample were available for each donor. It was in the United States that all participants with HIV were treated. Specimens retained about 1-10 million cryopreserved PBMC preceding DNA extraction. The CDR3 sequence is 13 residues long. The trim removed 6 bases at V and 5 bases at J, leaving 6 bases unmatched. Per the germline V gene, CDR1 is SGHKS and CDR2 is YYEKEE (reference sequence).

Sequencing was performed on unsorted PBMCs, taken 1.8 years after starting antiretroviral therapy. This sequence joins TRBV5-5 and TRBJ2-7; 9 bases align to TRBD1. This clonotype was obtained from a woman aged 18-35 years with HIV. The CDR3, as DNA: TGTGCCAGCAACCCGGGACAGGGCCACGAGCAGTACTTC. It encodes CASNPGQGHEQYF.